These T cell receptor beta chains were read from a single sample in a study of blood T cell repertoires in COVID-19. This table comes from immunoSEQ multiplex PCR, and its TCRdb copy is limited to in-frame clones, with some not included. The table records under 250,000 clones, around 80% of them present only once. The specimen sequenced was peripheral blood. The receptor source for this set is a man aged 40-49 years with active or convalescent COVID-19. CDR3s include the opening cysteine and the closing phenylalanine or tryptophan. The order of the fields is CDR3 DNA, CDR3 protein, V gene, D gene, clone size, J gene. D genes are given only for firm matches. Clone size is stated in some rows and not others, as once, few, many or a class when expanded.

TGTGCCAGCTTGGCAGCGGGAGGAGATGAGCAGTTCTTC,CASLAAGGDEQFF,TRBV27,TRBD2,NA,TRBJ2-1
TGCGCCAGCAGCGGCGGGGACAGCCCAAATGGCTACACCTTC,CASSGGDSPNGYTF,TRBV5-1,TRBD1,once,TRBJ1-2
TGTGCCAGCTCACCTTCAGATAGAGGTGAAAAACTGTTTTTT,CASSPSDRGEKLFF,TRBV18,NA,few,TRBJ1-4
TGCGCCAGCAGCTTGGTCGCGCAGGTGAGCACTGAAGCTTTCTTT,CASSLVAQVSTEAFF,TRBV5-1,NA,NA,TRBJ1-1
TGTGCCAGCAGCGTAGAAGAGCTGCCTTACGAGCAGTACTTC,CASSVEELPYEQYF,TRBV9,NA,few,TRBJ2-7
TGTGCCAGCAGCTCCCTGGGGGGTTCGCCGTCCGAGCAGTACTTC,CASSSLGGSPSEQYF,TRBV14,NA,once,TRBJ2-7
TGTGCCACCCAGGCTTGGGACAGGGGTGGCGGGGAGCTGTTTTTT,CATQAWDRGGGELFF,TRBV19,TRBD1,NA,TRBJ2-2
TGTGCCACCAGTGCCGGGTTCGGGGAGCTGTTTTTT,CATSAGFGELFF,TRBV24-1,NA,NA,TRBJ2-2
TGTGCCACCGCCCCGGGACAGGGAAAAAATCAGCCCCAGCATTTT,CATAPGQGKNQPQHF,TRBV7-9,TRBD1,few,TRBJ1-5
TGTGCCAGCTCACCAGCTTTCGGGGAGCCCCAGCATTTT,CASSPAFGEPQHF,TRBV18,NA,NA,TRBJ1-5
TGTGCCAGTAGACCTAGCGGCCGGGAGCAGTTCTTC,CASRPSGREQFF,TRBV19,TRBD2,NA,TRBJ2-1
TGCGCCAGCAGCCGCAGTTCAGCGGGAGGTCCGAACACCGGGGAGCTGTTTTTT,CASSRSSAGGPNTGELFF,TRBV5-1,TRBD2,few,TRBJ2-2
TGTGCCAGCAGCGTAGGCAACGGGGGTGCTGGAAACACCATATATTTT,CASSVGNGGAGNTIYF,TRBV9,NA,NA,TRBJ1-3
TGTGCCAGCAGAGTAGAGGCAGTTGGAGCTTTCTTT,CASRVEAVGAFF,TRBV28,NA,NA,TRBJ1-1
TGTGCCAGCAGCCTAACAGGGACGACCACTGAAGCTTTCTTT,CASSLTGTTTEAFF,TRBV11-2,NA,NA,TRBJ1-1
TGTGCCAGCAGTTTAAGGCAAGCGGGAAACATTCAGTACTTC,CASSLRQAGNIQYF,TRBV28,NA,NA,TRBJ2-4
TGCGCCAGCAGCTCTCATCCGGGGGACAGAAGCTCCTACGAGCAGTACTTC,CASSSHPGDRSSYEQYF,TRBV5-1,NA,once,TRBJ2-7
TGTGCCTGGCTGACGGGCGGGTATAATTCACCCCTCCACTTT,CAWLTGGYNSPLHF,TRBV30,NA,NA,TRBJ1-6
TGTGCCAGTAGTAACCGCTTTGGGCGGGTCAACACAGATACGCAGTATTTT,CASSNRFGRVNTDTQYF,TRBV19,NA,NA,TRBJ2-3
TGTGCCACCAGTGACCGGCAGCGGACCACAGATACGCAGTATTTT,CATSDRQRTTDTQYF,TRBV24-1,NA,NA,TRBJ2-3
TGCAGCGCTTGGGGGGGGAACACTGAAGCTTTCTTT,CSAWGGNTEAFF,TRBV29-1,NA,NA,TRBJ1-1
TGTGCCACCAGTGACTTGACAGGGGTTGGTCACTTTGAGCAGTTCTTC,CATSDLTGVGHFEQFF,TRBV24-1,TRBD1,NA,TRBJ2-1
TGTGCCAGCAGCATGACAGGGGGCACTGAAGCTTTCTTT,CASSMTGGTEAFF,TRBV12-3/TRBV12-4,TRBD1,NA,TRBJ1-1
TGTGCCAGCAGTTTCTGGACAGGGGTTAAAAACATTCAGTACTTC,CASSFWTGVKNIQYF,TRBV27,TRBD1,few,TRBJ2-4
TGTGCCTGGAGTGTGGGGCCCGGGGGGAACTCACCCCTCCACTTT,CAWSVGPGGNSPLHF,TRBV30,NA,NA,TRBJ1-6
TGTGCCAGCAGTTTAGGGGGCAACACTGAAGCTTTCTTT,CASSLGGNTEAFF,TRBV12-3/TRBV12-4,NA,once,TRBJ1-1
TGCGCCAGCAGTCCCGCCCGACTAGCGGGAGCAGTCTACGAGCAGTACTTC,CASSPARLAGAVYEQYF,TRBV23-1,TRBD2,NA,TRBJ2-7
TGTGCCTGGAGTCCCGGGGACAGGGGGGTTAGGGAAAAACTGTTTTTT,CAWSPGDRGVREKLFF,TRBV30,TRBD1,NA,TRBJ1-4
TGTGCCAGTAGTATGGGGACAATTAGCAATCAGCCCCAGCATTTT,CASSMGTISNQPQHF,TRBV19,NA,NA,TRBJ1-5
TGCGCCAGCAGCTTGTATACAGGCCCGAACACTGAAGCTTTCTTT,CASSLYTGPNTEAFF,TRBV5-1,NA,NA,TRBJ1-1
TGTGCCAGCAGCCAGGGGACTCTATCTGAAGCTTTCTTT,CASSQGTLSEAFF,TRBV3-1/TRBV3-2,NA,NA,TRBJ1-1
TGCGCCAGCAGCCAAGGCGGGACTAGCGGGGGGCCCAACCAAGAGACCCAGTACTTC,CASSQGGTSGGPNQETQYF,TRBV4-1,TRBD2,NA,TRBJ2-5
TGCAGCAGCACGGGACAGGTGAACACTGAAGCTTTCTTT,CSSTGQVNTEAFF,TRBV29-1,TRBD1,NA,TRBJ1-1
TGTGCCAGCACCCTGGAGGGACTCCTGTACGAGCAGTACTTC,CASTLEGLLYEQYF,TRBV6-5,NA,NA,TRBJ2-7
TGTGCCATCAGTGAAAAGAATCGCCAGGGGGCCGGCGCTCGCTGGGACGAGCAGTACTTC,CAISEKNRQGAGARWDEQYF,TRBV10-3,TRBD1,once,TRBJ2-7
TGCGCCAGCAGTCAAATGTGGTGGGGACTAGCTCCAGATACGCAGTATTTT,CASSQMWWGLAPDTQYF,TRBV23-1,TRBD2,NA,TRBJ2-3
TGTGCCAGCAGCTTATCGGAGGGGTCGGGTCAGCCCCAGCATTTT,CASSLSEGSGQPQHF,TRBV7-6,NA,once,TRBJ1-5
TGTGCCTGGAGTATGGGACTAGCGGGAGATACGCAGTATTTT,CAWSMGLAGDTQYF,TRBV30,TRBD2,NA,TRBJ2-3
TGTGCCAGCAGCTTGAACTGGAGGCGGGACACTGAAGCTTTCTTT,CASSLNWRRDTEAFF,TRBV5-6,NA,NA,TRBJ1-1
TGTGCCAGCAGCTCCATTCACTCCGGTTGGGGCGTCTTCAATGAGCAGTTCTTC,CASSSIHSGWGVFNEQFF,TRBV7-9,NA,NA,TRBJ2-1
TGTGCCAGCAGCCAGTCGGGGGGCGATCAGCCCCAGCATTTT,CASSQSGGDQPQHF,TRBV7-9,NA,NA,TRBJ1-5
TGTGCCAGCAGCTTCGGAGGGACGAGCTCTGAAGCTTTCTTT,CASSFGGTSSEAFF,TRBV6-2/TRBV6-3,NA,NA,TRBJ1-1
TGTGCCTGGGGGTCGGTGAGCTCCCTGGAGCCCCAGCATTTT,CAWGSVSSLEPQHF,TRBV30,NA,NA,TRBJ1-5
TGTGCCAGCAGCCAAAGGCCAGCGGGGGGGGCAGATACGCAGTATTTT,CASSQRPAGGADTQYF,TRBV3-1/TRBV3-2,TRBD2,NA,TRBJ2-3
TGTGCCAGTAGTCAAACAGGGACCTACGAGCAGTACTTC,CASSQTGTYEQYF,TRBV19,NA,few,TRBJ2-7
TGTGCCAGCAGCGAACGGGACAGTGGGGGAGATAATGAAAAACTGTTTTTT,CASSERDSGGDNEKLFF,TRBV21-1,NA,NA,TRBJ1-4
TGCGCCAGCAGCCGGGCAGGGGTTACCTACAATGAGCAGTTCTTC,CASSRAGVTYNEQFF,TRBV4-3,NA,NA,TRBJ2-1
TGCGCCAGCAGCTTCCGGGACATCTATGGCTACACCTTC,CASSFRDIYGYTF,TRBV5-1,NA,NA,TRBJ1-2
TGTGCCAGCATTCGGGATTCGAATCAGCCCCAGCATTTT,CASIRDSNQPQHF,TRBV6-1,NA,NA,TRBJ1-5
TGTGCCAGCAGTCCCCGACTAGCGGGAGTTCCCGAGCAGTACTTC,CASSPRLAGVPEQYF,TRBV27,TRBD2,NA,TRBJ2-7
TGCGCCAGCAGCTTGGGGGACCAGGGGGCTTTGGGCTACACCTTC,CASSLGDQGALGYTF,TRBV5-1,TRBD1,once,TRBJ1-2
TGTGCCAGTAGGTACCCCGGGGATACGCAGTATTTT,CASRYPGDTQYF,TRBV19,NA,NA,TRBJ2-3